This is a list of T cell receptor beta chains from one sample in a study of control samples from healthy donors and cancer patients. Assay: immunoSEQ multiplex PCR; the TCRdb copy retains only in-frame clones and omits some. The top ten hold about 6.2% of the sample, which has about 75,000 clones, about 95% seen once. The sequenced sample consisted of blood. The source of these receptors is a woman aged 40-49 years in good health. The CDR3 runs from the conserved cysteine through the conserved F or W. The order of the fields is J gene, clone size, D gene, V gene, CDR3 DNA, CDR3 protein. The D gene is left open where the match is weak. Size tells how often a clone was seen (once, few, many) or the class of an expanded clone, and some rows leave it out.

J: TRBJ1-5; size: few; D: TRBD1; V: TRBV19; DNA: TGTGCCAGTAGTATAGGACAGGGTGGGCAGCCCCAGCATTTT; CDR3: CASSIGQGGQPQHF
J: TRBJ2-3; size: .; D: .; V: TRBV5-1; DNA: TGCGCCAGCAGCTTTCCAGGGGACGATACGCAGTATTTT; CDR3: CASSFPGDDTQYF
J: TRBJ2-3; size: .; D: TRBD1; V: TRBV30; DNA: TGTGCCTGGAGTGGACAGGGATGGGCAGATACGCAGTATTTT; CDR3: CAWSGQGWADTQYF
J: TRBJ1-2; size: .; D: .; V: TRBV15; DNA: TGTGCCACCAGCAGAGCCCTGACGGGAAACTATGGCTACACCTTC; CDR3: CATSRALTGNYGYTF
J: TRBJ2-7; size: .; D: TRBD2; V: TRBV7-3; DNA: TGTGCCAGCAGCTTAATTGTCGCAGCGGGGACTATAACCTACGAGCAGTACTTC; CDR3: CASSLIVAAGTITYEQYF
J: TRBJ2-7; size: .; D: .; V: TRBV6-5; DNA: TGTGCCAGCAGTTACTCTCAAGGCTACGAGCAGTACTTC; CDR3: CASSYSQGYEQYF
J: TRBJ1-4; size: .; D: .; V: TRBV27; DNA: TGTGCCAGCTATAAACGGGGGCGGGGTAATGAAAAACTGTTTTTT; CDR3: CASYKRGRGNEKLFF
J: TRBJ2-1; size: .; D: .; V: TRBV9; DNA: TGTGCCAGCAGCGTAGCCCCAGCGGATAACTACAATGAGCAGTTCTTC; CDR3: CASSVAPADNYNEQFF
J: TRBJ2-5; size: .; D: TRBD1; V: TRBV10-3; DNA: TGTGCCATCAGTGAGTTGAAAGGACAGGGTCAGGGAGAGACCCAGTACTTC; CDR3: CAISELKGQGQGETQYF
J: TRBJ2-2; size: .; D: .; V: TRBV12-3/TRBV12-4; DNA: TGTGCCAGCAGTCCCGCGAACACCGGGGAGCTGTTTTTT; CDR3: CASSPANTGELFF
J: TRBJ2-2; size: .; D: .; V: TRBV10-3; DNA: TGTGCCATCAGTGAGCCCGGGAGAAGGACCGGGGAGCTGTTTTTT; CDR3: CAISEPGRRTGELFF
J: TRBJ1-1; size: .; D: TRBD1; V: TRBV18; DNA: TGTGCCAGCTCACCGGGACAGTTAATCACTGAAGCTTTCTTT; CDR3: CASSPGQLITEAFF
J: TRBJ1-2; size: .; D: .; V: TRBV28; DNA: TGTGCCAGCAGTTTTGTGGATGGCTACACCTTC; CDR3: CASSFVDGYTF
J: TRBJ1-1; size: .; D: .; V: TRBV9; DNA: TGTGCCAGCAGCGTCGCTAGTAAAGCTGAAGCTTTCTTT; CDR3: CASSVASKAEAFF
J: TRBJ1-2; size: .; D: TRBD1; V: TRBV5-1; DNA: TGCGCCAGCAGCTACGGGACAGGGTTTAACTATGGCTACACCTTC; CDR3: CASSYGTGFNYGYTF
J: TRBJ2-5; size: .; D: TRBD1; V: TRBV7-9; DNA: TGTGCCAGCAGCAGAGGACAGGGGAGACAAGAGACCCAGTACTTC; CDR3: CASSRGQGRQETQYF
J: TRBJ2-1; size: .; D: TRBD2; V: TRBV4-1; DNA: TGCGCCAGCAGCCAAAAGGGGGATACTAGCGGGACCCCCTACAATGAGCAGTTCTTC; CDR3: CASSQKGDTSGTPYNEQFF
J: TRBJ1-5; size: few; D: .; V: TRBV7-2; DNA: TGTGCCAGCAGCCTAGTTCCGTATAGCAATCAGCCCCAGCATTTT; CDR3: CASSLVPYSNQPQHF
J: TRBJ2-1; size: .; D: TRBD2; V: TRBV6-1; DNA: TGTGCCAGCAGGACCGGGACTAGCGGAAGCGGGCAGTTCTTC; CDR3: CASRTGTSGSGQFF
J: TRBJ1-1; size: once; D: .; V: TRBV6-1; DNA: TGTGCCAGCAGTGAAGCGGGAGCAGCCACTGAAGCTTTCTTT; CDR3: CASSEAGAATEAFF
J: TRBJ2-1; size: once; D: TRBD2; V: TRBV11-2; DNA: TGTGCCAGCAGCTCCCAAGCGGGAGTCACCTACAATGAGCAGTTCTTC; CDR3: CASSSQAGVTYNEQFF
J: TRBJ1-1; size: .; D: .; V: TRBV12-3/TRBV12-4; DNA: TGTGCCAGCAGCCAACAGGGACCGGAGGGAGCTTTCTTT; CDR3: CASSQQGPEGAFF